The clone carrying this TCR beta chain was observed a handful of times. This specimen belongs to a study of identical twins. TCRdb reprocessed the 5' RACE reads with MiXCR, giving one entry per CDR3 protein. The data contain 420,000 or so distinct CDR3 sequences, around 18% of them seen just once; the ten biggest clones take up around 10%. Material: naive T cells sorted from blood. The sequence was collected from a man over 45 in good health.

CDR3 in DNA: TGCAGCGTTGTGTCAGGGGCAGGGAATGAGCAGTTCTTC. The encoded protein is CSVVSGAGNEQFF. The chain is built from TRBV29-1 and TRBJ2-1, with D perhaps matching TRBD1 (6 bases). Deletions cut 4 bases from V and 7 bases from J, with 14 bases between. Germline CDR1 reads SQVTM; CDR2 reads ANQGSEA. There are 13 residues in the CDR3.